Shown below are 22 T cell receptor beta chains from a single sample sequenced in a study of cytomegalovirus exposure and HLA in healthy donors. This PCR relied on a set of 60 Vbeta primers and 13 Jbeta primers. Measured with immunoSEQ multiplex PCR; TCRdb has only the in-frame clones, and not every one. The data hold about 160,000 clones, with roughly 79% observed a single time. Input material: PBMCs. The receptors derive from a middle-aged woman in good health and CMV-seronegative.

The chain carries TRBV9 and TRBJ2-2; D is ambiguous. Germline V gene lookup returns CDR1 SGDLS and CDR2 YYNGEE. This CDR3 contains 14 residues. Trimming removed 4 bases from V and 1 base from J, with 8 bases in between. CDR3 amino acids: CASSLRGNTGELFF. The CDR3 DNA is TGTGCCAGCAGCCTCCGAGGGAACACCGGGGAGCTGTTTTTT.

This chain links TRBV28 with TRBJ1-4; 9 nucleotides agree with TRBD1. Per germline, CDR1 MDHEN and CDR2 SYDVKM. Trimming cost V 3 bases and J 2 bases; bases outside gene matches: 13. The CDR3 has 19 amino acids. DNA for the CDR3: TGTGCCAGCAGTTTCCGGGAGGGGACAGGGTATTGGACTAATGAAAAACTGTTTTTT. Translation gives CASSFREGTGYWTNEKLFF.

This chain links TRBV5-6 with TRBJ1-2; 8 nucleotides agree with TRBD1. The CDR3 spans 15 residues. Germline CDR1 is SGHDT and CDR2 is YYEEEE. V shed 0 bases and J 4 bases; nucleotides not matched to a gene: 5. The CDR3: CASSLAGTGGYGYTF. For the CDR3, the DNA is TGTGCCAGCAGCTTGGCCGGCACAGGGGGCTATGGCTACACCTTC.

This chain joins TRBV5-1 and TRBJ2-3, with a weak D call TRBD2 (5 bases). This CDR3 comprises 15 residues. Germline V gene data show CDR1 as SGHRS and CDR2 as YFSETQ. V was pared by 2 bases and J by 4 bases, with 14 bases between. The CDR3 here is CASSFRGNGPDTQYF. The DNA for the CDR3 is TGCGCCAGCAGCTTCAGAGGGAACGGGCCAGATACGCAGTATTTT.

This clone was detected a few times. This chain connects TRBV19 to TRBJ1-2; weak D call: TRBD1 (5 bases). CDR3 length: 16 amino acids. Germline-derived CDR1 and CDR2 are LNHDA and SQIVND (reference sequence). With 5 bases removed from V and 14 bases from J, the gap between germline ends came to 30 bases. The CDR3 nucleotides read TGTGCCAGTAGTTCCGAAGGGACTGCCCGATCAACTACTTGGACCTTC. Translating it yields CASSSEGTARSTTWTF. Complete variable domain (other parts from reference TRBV19 and TRBJ1-2): DGGITQSPKYLFRKEGQNVTLSCEQNLNHDAMYWYRQDPGQGLRLIYYSQIVNDFQKGDIAEGYSVSREKKESFPLTVTSAQKNPTAFYLCASSSEGTARSTTWTFGSGTRLTVV.

The chain is built from TRBV5-4 and TRBJ1-1; the match to TRBD1 covers 10 bases. The CDR3 sequence is 12 residues long. The J segment lost 8 bases and the V segment lost 5 bases, leaving 3 bases of the junction unmatched. Germline V CDR1 and CDR2: SGHNT, YYREEE (reference sequence). CDR3 residues: CASSDRGPEAFF. Written as DNA, the CDR3 is TGTGCCAGCAGTGACAGGGGGCCCGAAGCTTTCTTT.

CDR3 region: CAWSAYPQGFTRRGQYF. The CDR3, as DNA: TGTGCCTGGAGTGCCTACCCACAGGGGTTCACCCGTCGTGGGCAGTATTTT. The chain joins TRBV30 to TRBJ2-3; TRBD1 matches at 7 bases. Trimming cost V 1 base and J 11 bases; bases outside gene matches: 21. Germline V gives CDR1 GTSNPN, CDR2 SVGIG (reference sequence). This CDR3 is 17 amino acids long. The entire variable domain, with the rest obtained from reference TRBV30 and TRBJ2-3, is as follows: SQTIHQWPATLVQPVGSPLSLECTVEGTSNPNLYWYRQAAGRGLQLLFYSVGIGQISSEVPQNLSASRPQDRQFILSSKKLLLSDSGFYLCAWSAYPQGFTRRGQYFGPGTRLTVL.

The V call is TRBV6-6, the J call TRBJ2-1; the D gene is possibly TRBD2 (5 bases). V dropped 0 bases and J dropped 8 bases, with 8 bases sitting between them. The V gene's germline CDR1 is MNHNY and CDR2 SVGAGI (reference sequence). This CDR3 contains 13 residues. The CDR3 reads CASSYSSEDEQFF. In DNA form, the CDR3 reads TGTGCCAGCAGTTACTCGTCGGAGGATGAGCAGTTCTTC.

The chain uses TRBV5-6 and TRBJ1-2; 8 bases fit TRBD1. The CDR3 is 15 amino acids. Germline V gene sequence: CDR1 SGHDT, CDR2 YYEEEE. V was pared by 4 bases and J by 4 bases, with 9 bases of the junction left unmatched. CDR3 nucleotides: TGTGCCAGCAGCGCAACGGACAGGGACCGCTATGGCTACACCTTC. This codes for CASSATDRDRYGYTF.

The rearrangement uses TRBV5-1 and TRBJ2-7, with 8 bases that match TRBD2. CDR3 length: 15 residues. V trimming: 1 base; J trimming: 0 bases; junction bases outside the gene matches: 3. Germline values: CDR1 SGHRS, CDR2 YFSETQ. This chain's CDR3 is CASSLSGGASYEQYF. The CDR3, as DNA: TGCGCCAGCAGCTTGTCCGGGGGGGCCTCCTACGAGCAGTACTTC.

The CDR3 sequence: CASSQDGGRPYNEQFF. CDR3 nucleotide sequence: TGTGCCAGCAGCCAAGACGGCGGCCGGCCCTACAATGAGCAGTTCTTC. The chain is built from TRBV4-2 and TRBJ2-1; the D is unclear. Germline V gene lookup returns CDR1 LGHNA and CDR2 YNFKEQ. Trimming cost V 0 bases and J 2 bases, with 11 bases left between them. There are 16 residues in the CDR3.

V usage is TRBV27 and J usage is TRBJ2-7, with 8 nucleotides matching TRBD2. J gave up 3 bases and V 2 bases, and 3 bases lay outside the gene matches. CDR1 MNHEY and CDR2 SMNVEV come from the germline V gene (reference sequence). The CDR3 has 14 amino acids. The CDR3 here is CASSLRGRLYEQYF. CDR3 in DNA: TGTGCCAGCAGTTTACGCGGGAGGCTCTACGAGCAGTACTTC.

The chain links TRBV27 to TRBJ1-2, with 7 positions matching TRBD1. The CDR3 extends over 12 amino acids. V lost 5 bases and J lost 8; bases outside the gene matches: 5. Germline CDR1 MNHEY, CDR2 SMNVEV (reference sequence). The DNA of the CDR3 is TGTGCCAGCAGTGCCACAGGGGACGGCTACACCTTC. Its protein product is CASSATGDGYTF.

V is TRBV7-8 and J is TRBJ2-7; D might be TRBD2 (5 bases). Germline-derived CDR1 and CDR2 are SGHVS and FQNEAQ. The CDR3 extends over 16 amino acids. V lost 3 bases and J lost 5, with 20 bases in between. Here the CDR3 DNA reads TGTGCCAGCAGCTTCAAAGAAACGTGGACTTCTCACGAGCAGTACTTC. The encoded protein is CASSFKETWTSHEQYF. The variable domain in full, with the rest retrieved from reference TRBV7-8 and TRBJ2-7, is GAGVSQSPRYKVAKRGQDVALRCDPISGHVSLFWYQQALGQGPEFLTYFQNEAQLDKSGLPSDRFFAERPEGSVSTLKIQRTQQEDSAVYLCASSFKETWTSHEQYFGPGTRLTVT.

The gene calls are TRBV5-8 and TRBJ2-7, with 8 positions matching TRBD1. The germline V gene encodes CDR1 SGHTS and CDR2 YDEGEE. The CDR3 is 15 amino acids. Unmatched junction bases numbered 7, after V lost 5 bases and J lost 0 bases. CDR3 sequence reads: CASSTPGTGSYEQYF. CDR3 in DNA: TGTGCCAGCAGTACCCCCGGGACAGGCTCCTACGAGCAGTACTTC. Using reference TRBV5-8 and TRBJ2-7 for the parts outside the CDR3, the full variable domain is EAGVTQSPTHLIKTRGQQATLRCSPISGHTSVYWYQQALGLGLQFLLWYDEGEERNRGNFPPRFSGRQFPNYSSELNVNALELEDSALYLCASSTPGTGSYEQYFGPGTRLTVT.

This chain joins TRBV30 and TRBJ2-5, with D uncertain. V was clipped by 1 base and J by 2 bases, with 5 bases between them. The CDR3 spans 12 residues. Germline V CDR1 and CDR2: GTSNPN, SVGIG (reference sequence). The CDR3 nucleotides are TGTGCCTGGAGTGGGCAGCAAGAGACCCAGTACTTC. Translation: CAWSGQQETQYF.

This chain links TRBV6-5 with TRBJ2-7, with a weak D call TRBD1 (6 bases). Germline V gene lookup returns CDR1 MNHEY and CDR2 SVGAGI. V lost 5 bases to trimming and J lost 5 bases, with 10 bases between them. This CDR3 comprises 12 residues. In DNA, the CDR3 is TGTGCCAGCAGTGCCTCAGGGGACGAGCAGTACTTC. Translating it yields CASSASGDEQYF.

The rearrangement links TRBV6-1 to TRBJ1-1, with 7 bases that match TRBD1. Germline lookup yields CDR1 MNHNS and CDR2 SASEGT. Losses at the gene ends were 3 bases for V and 3 bases for J; bases not matched to a gene: 7. The CDR3 length is 15 residues. CDR3 residues: CASSEGGRGDTEAFF. The CDR3 nucleotides are TGTGCCAGCAGTGAGGGGGGCAGGGGGGACACTGAAGCTTTCTTT.

The table lists this clone with a few counts. V gene TRBV5-8 combines with J gene TRBJ2-1; 7 nucleotides match TRBD2. The CDR3 spans 13 residues. V lost 4 bases, J lost 8 bases, and 6 bases stayed unmatched. From germline, CDR1 is SGHTS and CDR2 YDEGEE. The CDR3 bases are TGTGCCAGCAGCCCCGGGGGGTTGGATGAGCAGTTCTTC. Translated, it gives CASSPGGLDEQFF.

This sequence joins TRBV6-4 and TRBJ1-1; D uncertain. The length of the CDR3 is 13 residues. CDR1 and CDR2 (germline): MRHNA, SNTAGT. V was pared by 6 bases and J by 1 base, with 9 bases between. The CDR3 nucleotides read TGTGCCAGCAGCGCCACAGAGAACACTGAAGCTTTCTTT. This sequence encodes CASSATENTEAFF.

The chain recombines TRBV27 with TRBJ2-1; TRBD2 matches 9 bases. Germline loops: CDR1 MNHEY, CDR2 SMNVEV (reference sequence). Losses at the gene ends were 2 bases for V and 8 bases for J; bases not matched to a gene: 10. The CDR3 runs 16 residues. CDR3 amino acids: CASSLSPSGTRDEQFF. The CDR3 nucleotides read TGTGCCAGCAGTTTAAGCCCTAGCGGGACTCGCGATGAGCAGTTCTTC.

V usage is TRBV6-4 and J usage is TRBJ2-1; 7 bases fit TRBD1. The CDR3 sequence is 15 residues long. Trimming removed 11 bases from V and 0 bases from J; junction bases left unmatched: 10. The V gene's germline CDR1 is MRHNA and CDR2 SNTAGT. For the CDR3, the DNA is TGTGCCTCTCGGGACAGTACATACTCCTACAATGAGCAGTTCTTC. Translation: CASRDSTYSYNEQFF.